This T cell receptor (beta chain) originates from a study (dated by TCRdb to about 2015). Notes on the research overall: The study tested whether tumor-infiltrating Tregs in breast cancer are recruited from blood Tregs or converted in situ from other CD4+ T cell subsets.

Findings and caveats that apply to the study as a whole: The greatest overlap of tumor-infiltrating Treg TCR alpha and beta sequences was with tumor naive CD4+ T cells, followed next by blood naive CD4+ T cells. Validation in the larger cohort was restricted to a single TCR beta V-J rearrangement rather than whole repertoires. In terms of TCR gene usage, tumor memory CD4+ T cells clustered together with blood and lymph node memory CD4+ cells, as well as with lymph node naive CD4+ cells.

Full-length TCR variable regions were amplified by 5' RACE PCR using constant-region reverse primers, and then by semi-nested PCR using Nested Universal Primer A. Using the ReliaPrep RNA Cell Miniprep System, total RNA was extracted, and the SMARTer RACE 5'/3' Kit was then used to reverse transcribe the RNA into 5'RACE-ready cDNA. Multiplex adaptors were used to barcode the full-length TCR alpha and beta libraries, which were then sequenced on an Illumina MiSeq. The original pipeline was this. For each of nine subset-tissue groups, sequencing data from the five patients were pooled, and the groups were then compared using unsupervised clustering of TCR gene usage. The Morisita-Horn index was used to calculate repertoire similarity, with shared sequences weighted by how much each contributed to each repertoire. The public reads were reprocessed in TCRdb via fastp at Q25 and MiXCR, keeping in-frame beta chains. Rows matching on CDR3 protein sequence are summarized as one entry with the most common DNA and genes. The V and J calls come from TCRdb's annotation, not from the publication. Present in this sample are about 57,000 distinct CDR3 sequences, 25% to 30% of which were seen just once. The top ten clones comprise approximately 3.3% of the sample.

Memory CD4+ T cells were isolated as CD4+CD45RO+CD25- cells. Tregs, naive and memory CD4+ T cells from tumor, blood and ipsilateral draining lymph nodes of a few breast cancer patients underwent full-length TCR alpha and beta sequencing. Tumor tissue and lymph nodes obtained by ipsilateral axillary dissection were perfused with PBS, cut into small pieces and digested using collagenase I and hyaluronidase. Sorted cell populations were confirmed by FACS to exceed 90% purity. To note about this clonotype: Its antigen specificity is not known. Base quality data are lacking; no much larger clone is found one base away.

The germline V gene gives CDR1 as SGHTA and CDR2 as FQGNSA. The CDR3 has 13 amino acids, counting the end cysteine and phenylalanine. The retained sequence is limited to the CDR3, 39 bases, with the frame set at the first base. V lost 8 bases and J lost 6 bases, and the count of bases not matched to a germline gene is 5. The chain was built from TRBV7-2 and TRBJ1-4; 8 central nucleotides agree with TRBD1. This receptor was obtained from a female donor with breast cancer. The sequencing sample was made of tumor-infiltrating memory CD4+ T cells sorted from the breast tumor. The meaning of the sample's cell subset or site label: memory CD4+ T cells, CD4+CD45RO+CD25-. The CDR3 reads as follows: CASAGGWDEKLFF. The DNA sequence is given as TGTGCCAGCGCAGGGGGCTGGGATGAAAAACTGTTTTTT. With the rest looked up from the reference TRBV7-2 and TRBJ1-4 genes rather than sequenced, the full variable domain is GAGVSQSPSNKVTEKGKDVELRCDPISGHTALYWYRQSLGQGLEFLIYFQGNSAPDKSGLPSDRFSAERTGGSVSTLTIQRTQQEDSAVYLCASAGGWDEKLFFGSGTQLSVL.